The 28 T cell receptor beta chains below come from one sample, sequenced in a study of control samples from healthy donors and cancer patients. Clones were sequenced by immunoSEQ multiplex PCR, and TCRdb holds only the in-frame ones, with some missing. The data contain roughly 55,000 clones, 95% to 97% of them seen just once; the ten biggest clones take up 1.1%. The source material was blood. Receptors originate from a woman aged 18-29 years in good health.

The gene calls are TRBV19 and TRBJ1-6; D is undetermined. The CDR3 is made up of 14 amino acids. The V gene lost 5 bases and the J gene lost 3 bases, with 8 bases spanning the gap. CDR1 and CDR2 (germline): LNHDA, SQIVND (reference sequence). CDR3 sequence (DNA): TGTGCCAGTAGTTTATCGCTCTATAATTCACCCCTCCACTTT. This translates into CASSLSLYNSPLHF.

This clone is a singleton in its sample. This chain connects TRBV19 to TRBJ1-2; 7 positions agree with TRBD1. This CDR3 comprises 13 residues. V lost 6 bases and J lost 2; bases outside the gene matches: 3. Germline values: CDR1 LNHDA, CDR2 SQIVND (reference sequence). CDR3 sequence (DNA): TGTGCCAGTAGAGTACAGGGGAACTATGGCTACACCTTC. This codes for CASRVQGNYGYTF.

V and J are TRBV6-5 and TRBJ2-7, with D perhaps given as TRBD1 or TRBD2 (7 bases each). This CDR3 has 11 amino acids. CDR1 MNHEY and CDR2 SVGAGI come from the germline V gene. V lost 6 bases and J lost 9, with 12 bases in between. The CDR3 spells CASRGRGPQYF. Here the CDR3 DNA reads TGTGCCAGCAGGGGGAGGGGGCCGCAGTACTTC.

V usage is TRBV6-5 and J usage is TRBJ1-4, with 8 bases lining up with TRBD1. The germline CDR1 and CDR2 sequences are MNHEY and SVGAGI. The CDR3 is made up of 14 amino acids. Trimming removed 8 bases from V and 5 bases from J; junction bases left unmatched: 7. The CDR3 loop reads CASGSDRGNEKLFF. CDR3 DNA: TGTGCCAGCGGATCAGACAGGGGAAATGAAAAACTGTTTTTT.

The chain couples TRBV12-3 or TRBV12-4 to TRBJ1-1; no reliable D call. Trimming pared 3 bases from V and 7 bases from J, leaving 9 bases between. The CDR3 extends over 12 amino acids. Here the CDR3 reads CASSFSRGEAFF. The CDR3 region has the DNA TGTGCCAGCAGTTTTTCCCGGGGTGAAGCTTTCTTT.

The chain couples TRBV7-9 to TRBJ1-1, with D possibly being TRBD1 (6 bases). Germline CDR1 SEHNR, CDR2 FQNEAQ (reference sequence). Trimming removed 3 bases from V and 0 bases from J, with 8 bases in between. The CDR3 sequence is 14 residues long. In DNA form, the CDR3 reads TGTGCCAGCAGCTTCGGACAGATGAACACTGAAGCTTTCTTT. Its protein is CASSFGQMNTEAFF.

The V call is TRBV24-1, the J call TRBJ1-4; unclear D gene. This CDR3 has 13 residues. Deletions cut 7 bases from V and 7 bases from J, with 12 bases between. Per the germline V gene, CDR1 is KGHDR and CDR2 is SFDVKD. CDR3 loop: CATSRRNSEKLFF. For the CDR3, the DNA is TGTGCCACCAGCCGGCGGAACAGTGAAAAACTGTTTTTT.

The chain combines TRBV7-8 with TRBJ1-1; D perhaps matches TRBD1 (5 bases). This CDR3 contains 15 residues. Germline V lookup: CDR1 SGHVS, CDR2 FQNEAQ. V was trimmed by 4 bases and J by 4 bases, leaving 16 bases between them. In DNA form, the CDR3 reads TGTGCCAGCAGCTCCCATCAGGGAGGGGTCACTGAAGCTTTCTTT. This translates into CASSSHQGGVTEAFF.

This chain uses TRBV4-3 with TRBJ1-3; no clear D. CDR3 length: 16 residues. In germline, CDR1 is LGHNA, CDR2 YSLEER. Trimming shortened V by 4 bases and J by 4 bases, and 17 bases separated the two germline ends. The CDR3 sequence is CASSRGTAKGGNTIYF. CDR3 DNA: TGCGCCAGCAGCCGGGGTACGGCGAAAGGGGGAAACACCATATATTTT.

This clone occurred a few times. The chain is built from TRBV6-1 and TRBJ2-4, with D hard to call. This CDR3 contains 16 residues. CDR1 and CDR2 (germline): MNHNS, SASEGT. Trimming pared 2 bases from V and 0 bases from J, leaving 11 bases between. CDR3 loop: CASSEKGLLAKNIQYF. In DNA form, the CDR3 reads TGTGCCAGCAGTGAAAAGGGATTACTAGCCAAAAACATTCAGTACTTC.

The chain is built from TRBV24-1 and TRBJ2-1; 10 bases map to TRBD2. The germline V gene has CDR1 KGHDR and CDR2 SFDVKD. With V trimmed by 4 bases and J by 5 bases, 4 bases remained unmatched. The CDR3 spans 15 residues. The CDR3 spells CATSEASGGNNEQFF. CDR3 DNA sequence: TGTGCCACCAGTGAGGCTAGCGGGGGAAACAATGAGCAGTTCTTC.

V and J are TRBV2 and TRBJ2-2; 7 bases align to TRBD1. This CDR3 is 15 amino acids long. The ends lost 6 bases at V and 3 bases at J; junction bases unmatched: 7. The V gene's germline CDR1 is SNHLY and CDR2 FYNNEI. The CDR3 nucleotides are TGTGCCAGCAGAGACAGGGAGTGGGACACCGGGGAGCTGTTTTTT. This codes for CASRDREWDTGELFF.

Only a few counts were recorded for this clone. The chain uses TRBV15 and TRBJ1-1; 7 bases line up with TRBD1. The germline CDR1 and CDR2 sequences are LNHNV and YYDKDF (reference sequence). CDR3 length equals 17 residues. V was clipped by 3 bases and J by 1 base; unmatched bases: 11. In nucleotides, the CDR3 is TGTGCCACCAGCAGGCAACAGGGGTTGAGAAGGAACACTGAAGCTTTCTTT. Its translation: CATSRQQGLRRNTEAFF.

The rearrangement uses TRBV11-2 and TRBJ2-7; TRBD2 agrees at 7 bases. Trimming took 2 bases from V and 2 from J; bases not matched to a gene: 15. The CDR3 sequence is 18 residues long. The V gene's germline CDR1 is SGHAT and CDR2 FQNNGV. The CDR3 loop reads CASSLRRLAESRPYEQYF. The CDR3 bases are TGTGCCAGCAGCTTACGTAGGCTAGCGGAATCACGGCCCTACGAGCAGTACTTC.

CDR3 protein: CASSGDTGEAFF. Written as DNA, the CDR3 is TGTGCCAGCAGCGGAGATACAGGAGAAGCTTTCTTT. This chain links TRBV13 with TRBJ1-1; D is possibly TRBD1 (5 bases). The CDR3 extends over 12 amino acids. The germline V and J ends were trimmed by 5 bases and 8 bases, with 12 bases remaining between them. Per germline, CDR1 PRHDT and CDR2 FYEKMQ (reference sequence).

This chain connects TRBV5-1 to TRBJ1-4; possible D gene TRBD1, 5 bases. Trimming removed 7 bases from V and 11 bases from J, with 15 bases in between. The CDR3 loop spans 12 amino acids. The germline V gene encodes CDR1 SGHRS and CDR2 YFSETQ. The CDR3 loop reads CASSRDQAKLFF. The CDR3, as DNA: TGCGCCAGCTCGAGGGACCAGGCTAAACTGTTTTTT.

This chain uses TRBV27 with TRBJ1-1; D remains unclear. This CDR3 has 12 amino acids. V gave up 4 bases and J gave up 3 bases, with 6 bases separating them. The V gene's germline CDR1 is MNHEY and CDR2 SMNVEV (reference sequence). For the CDR3, the DNA is TGTGCCAGCAGTTCTAGATACACTGAAGCTTTCTTT. It yields the protein CASSSRYTEAFF.

The chain carries TRBV28 and TRBJ1-5; perhaps TRBD1 as D (5 bases). Trimming removed 9 bases at V and 10 bases at J, with 13 bases between. Germline V gene sequence: CDR1 MDHEN, CDR2 SYDVKM. This CDR3 has 11 residues. The CDR3 DNA follows: TGTGCCAGTGTAGACAGTCCCCCCCAGCATTTT. Protein product: CASVDSPPQHF.

This sequence joins TRBV10-1 and TRBJ2-7, with 13 bases that match TRBD2. Germline CDR1 WNHNN, CDR2 SYGVQD (reference sequence). CDR3 size: 14 residues. V dropped 8 bases and J dropped 7; count of bases not matched to a gene: 8. CDR3 residues: CASSRLAGGGEQYF. The CDR3 DNA is TGCGCCAGCTCGCGACTAGCGGGGGGTGGAGAGCAGTACTTC.

This clone was seen just once. This chain links TRBV7-2 with TRBJ1-4, with D possibly matching TRBD1 (5 bases). The length of the CDR3 is 15 residues. The ends were cut back, 1 base at V and 7 bases at J, with 13 bases in the middle. CDR1 is SGHTA and CDR2 is FQGNSA in the germline V gene. The CDR3 protein is CASSLGDGRGEKLFF. CDR3 in DNA: TGTGCCAGCAGCTTAGGGGACGGTCGGGGTGAAAAACTGTTTTTT.

CDR3 protein: CASSLAGNYGYTF. The CDR3 DNA reads TGCGCCAGCAGCTTAGCGGGGAACTATGGCTACACCTTC. V usage is TRBV5-1 and J usage is TRBJ1-2; the D is unclear. CDR3 size: 13 residues. V dropped 2 bases and J dropped 2 bases, with 7 bases sitting between them. Per the germline V gene, CDR1 is SGHRS and CDR2 is YFSETQ.

This chain connects TRBV7-9 to TRBJ1-1; TRBD1 matches at 7 bases. This CDR3 is built from 12 residues. CDR1 and CDR2 from the germline V gene are SEHNR and FQNEAQ (reference sequence). J lost 10 bases, V lost 5 bases, and 7 bases had no gene match. This CDR3 reads CASSPDRDGAFF. DNA for the CDR3: TGTGCCAGCAGCCCCGACAGGGATGGAGCTTTCTTT.

The CDR3 DNA sequence: TGTGCCAGCTCCCGGGAGACTTGGGGTGTAACCCAGTACTTC. It encodes CASSRETWGVTQYF. This sequence joins TRBV11-2 and TRBJ2-5; D might be TRBD2 (6 bases). Germline CDR1 is SGHAT and CDR2 is FQNNGV. This CDR3 has 14 residues. Trimming removed 8 bases from V and 8 bases from J, with 21 bases in between.

The rearrangement links TRBV18 to TRBJ1-2; 8 positions match TRBD1. The junction had 2 bases not matched to a gene; V was cut back by 4 bases and J by 4 bases. Germline lookup yields CDR1 KGHSH and CDR2 LQKENI. The CDR3 runs to 13 residues. The CDR3 DNA reads TGTGCCAGCTCACTCACAGGGGGCTATGGCTACACCTTC. This gives the protein CASSLTGGYGYTF.

The CDR3 reads CASSAMQGANAEQYF. The CDR3 DNA reads TGTGCCAGCAGCGCAATGCAAGGGGCAAACGCCGAGCAGTACTTC. V gene TRBV9 combines with J gene TRBJ2-7, with a tentative D call TRBD1 (5 bases). Trimming pared 3 bases from V and 6 bases from J, leaving 19 bases between. The V gene's germline CDR1 is SGDLS and CDR2 YYNGEE. CDR3 size: 15 residues.

The chain links TRBV14 to TRBJ2-1; no clear D. The CDR3 length is 14 residues. The germline gives CDR1 SGHDN, CDR2 FVKESK. V was pared by 4 bases and J by 4 bases, with 11 bases between. The CDR3 coding sequence is TGTGCCAGCAGCCGACCTGGGCCTTACAATGAGCAGTTCTTC. Its protein product is CASSRPGPYNEQFF.

This chain connects TRBV11-2 to TRBJ1-2, with D possibly TRBD1 on 5 matching bases. CDR1 and CDR2 from the germline V gene are SGHAT and FQNNGV. CDR3 length: 16 residues. V was pared by 1 base and J by 2 bases, with 14 bases between. The CDR3 nucleotides read TGTGCCAGCAGCTTAGTGGGCGCGGGGCCCAACTATGGCTACACCTTC. Protein: CASSLVGAGPNYGYTF.

J is TRBJ1-1 and V is TRBV18; 8 bases are a match to TRBD1. Germline V gene sequence: CDR1 KGHSH, CDR2 LQKENI. V shed 4 bases and J 4 bases; nucleotides not matched to a gene: 8. This CDR3 comprises 15 residues. Here the CDR3 reads CASSLLTGAITEAFF. The CDR3 DNA is TGTGCCAGCTCACTTCTGACAGGGGCGATCACTGAAGCTTTCTTT.